This T cell receptor (beta chain) was recovered during a study of cytomegalovirus exposure and HLA in healthy donors. Findings and caveats of the study: In a later analysis, DRB1 alleles had the most associated TCRs; HLA-C alleles the fewest.

PCR was performed using 60 Vbeta and 13 Jbeta primers. Measured with immunoSEQ multiplex PCR; TCRdb has only the in-frame clones, and not every one. The sample carries 65,000 to 80,000 clones, 65% to 85% recorded once. Notes on this clone: The antigen is unknown.

This CDR3 is built from 16 residues. The V gene's germline CDR1 is SGHNT and CDR2 YYREEE (reference sequence). The V and J ends lost 4 bases and 5 bases respectively, with 22 bases between them. The chain is built from TRBV5-4 and TRBJ2-7; TRBD1 might be the D (6 bases). Sample: PBMCs. The receptor's source is a middle-aged woman in good health and CMV-seropositive. CDR3 residues: CASSPDPGSTGNEQYF. For the CDR3, the DNA is TGTGCCAGCAGCCCCGACCCGGGAAGCACAGGGAACGAGCAGTACTTC.